This T cell receptor beta chain stems from a study of blood T cell repertoires in COVID-19 (dated by TCRdb to 2018 to 2020). About the full investigation: The collaborator samples originated in the United States, Italy and Spain and spanned the acute and convalescent phases of COVID-19. The material from the prospective study consisted of cDNA or gDNA derived from T cells, B-cell-depleted T cells, or PBMCs. Subjects who had been exposed to COVID-19, were actively infected with it, or had recovered from it provided the deeply sampled blood TCRbeta repertoires that made up the dataset. The repertoires were made available in a free public database intended to serve as a resource for research on the immune response to SARS-CoV-2. The samples were drawn from two sources: the first 160 participants of the ongoing ImmuneRACE study, and 1,000 to 1,500 subjects contributed by 6 global collaborators. A de-identified subject ID, COVID-19 status, age in years and sex were almost always included in the sample metadata. HLA class I and class II types, where available, came from metadata supplied by the sample provider rather than from assay-based typing.

V has 0 bases trimmed and J has 8 bases trimmed; junction bases matching no gene number 4. Taken from the germline V gene, the CDR1 and CDR2 loops are SGHRS and YFSETQ. From the cysteine through the phenylalanine, the CDR3 covers 15 amino acids. The only DNA kept is the CDR3, 45 bases in frame from the first base. About this clone: No cognate antigen has been identified for it. Per-nucleotide qualities are absent, and no much larger clonotype sits a single base away.

Collaborating institutions collected whole blood in K2EDTA tubes following their own protocols. For TCRbeta analysis, collaborator samples were shipped as frozen whole blood, as isolated PBMCs, or as DNA extracted from either sample type. Study-level results and caveats: How much clinical and demographic metadata was included differed by source and by participant, and the metadata was provided uncurated.

TCRbeta CDR3 regions were amplified from genomic DNA using the immunoSEQ Assay, a bias-controlled multiplex PCR. From the authors' description of their analysis: Nucleated cell counts per sample were estimated from amplification of reference gene primers within the assay. Sequence reads were collapsed and filtered to measure the absolute abundance of every unique TCRbeta CDR3 rearrangement. Productive Simpson clonality was computed per sample as the square root of Simpson's diversity index over productive rearrangements. The immuneACCESS repertoire file appears here via TCRdb, limited to in-frame rearrangements. These files lack a portion of the clones; in checked studies, under half of the deficit traces to unresolved V genes, and the cause of the others is not known. That table supplies the V and J calls and clone size; D and trimming were determined from the DNA. This sample is represented by 90,000 to 120,000 clones; more than 70% of them were singletons. The top ten hold approximately 4.9% of the sample.

Input material: peripheral blood. The chain joins TRBV5-1 to TRBJ2-1, with 11 bases in between that match TRBD2. The origin of this receptor is a man aged 35 to 55 with active or convalescent COVID-19. The bases are TGCGCCAGCAGCTTGGCCCTAGCGGGAGGATATGAGCAGTTCTTC. It encodes CASSLALAGGYEQFF.